One sample yielded the 27 T cell receptor beta chains listed below, sequenced in a study of metastatic and nonmetastatic thyroid tumors (dated by TCRdb to about 2020). Library creation used PCR. The instrument was an Illumina HiSeq 4000. TCRdb reran the public reads through fastp at Q25 and MiXCR, keeping productive beta chains. The sample contains about 31,000 clones, roughly a fifth of them found a single time. Approximately 20% of the sample goes to the ten largest clones. No patient had received any treatment before thyroid surgery. The sample was blood. The source is a female donor with papillary thyroid cancer or a benign thyroid nodule (not recorded which). Some clones in this sample may be carry-over from other donors' samples.

This clone was counted only a few times. This chain joins TRBV6-6 and TRBJ1-2; possibly TRBD1 for D (5 bases). The CDR3 is 13 amino acids. V was shortened by 4 bases and J by 8 bases, with 14 bases between the two germline ends. Per germline, CDR1 MNHNY and CDR2 SVGAGI (reference sequence). The CDR3 sequence: CASSSSGGRGYTF. CDR3 sequence (DNA): TGTGCCAGCAGTTCCTCGGGGGGAAGGGGCTACACCTTC.

V gene TRBV20-1 combines with J gene TRBJ1-5; 9 bases fit TRBD1. The CDR3 contains 15 residues. Germline CDR1 and CDR2: DFQATT and SNEGSKA (reference sequence). Losses at the gene ends were 5 bases for V and 4 bases for J; bases not matched to a gene: 9. This CDR3 reads CSAPNTGTGNQPQHF. For the CDR3, the DNA is TGCAGTGCTCCTAATACCGGGACAGGGAATCAGCCCCAGCATTTT.

V and J are TRBV12-3 or TRBV12-4 and TRBJ2-7; no reliable D call. The CDR3 has 13 amino acids. Between the trimmed V and J ends, which lost 4 bases and 0 bases, there was a span of 7 bases. The CDR3 DNA is TGTGCCAGCAGTTCCTACACCTCCTACGAGCAGTACTTC. Translation: CASSSYTSYEQYF.

V gene TRBV5-1 combines with J gene TRBJ2-7; D is possibly TRBD2 (8 bases). The CDR3 is 16 residues long. CDR1 and CDR2 (germline): SGHRS, YFSETQ. Trimming stripped 7 bases from V and 0 bases from J, with 20 bases between. As DNA, the CDR3 is TGCGCCAGCGACTCGGGGGGGACAGCTAGCTCCTACGAGCAGTACTTC. This encodes CASDSGGTASSYEQYF.

The chain carries TRBV7-6 and TRBJ2-7, with D possibly being TRBD1 or TRBD2 (5 bases each). This CDR3 spans 14 amino acids. Germline V lookup: CDR1 SGHVS, CDR2 FNYEAQ. Trimming cost V 2 bases and J 2 bases, with 10 bases left between them. CDR3 in amino acids: CASSLQGSAYEQYF. CDR3 in DNA: TGTGCCAGCAGCTTACAGGGTAGCGCCTACGAGCAGTACTTC.

This clone was seen at least ten times. The V gene is TRBV20-1, the J gene TRBJ1-3, with unresolved D. This CDR3 has 14 residues. The germline gives CDR1 DFQATT, CDR2 SNEGSKA (reference sequence). Trimming shortened V by 6 bases and J by 0 bases, and 12 bases separated the two germline ends. As DNA, the CDR3 is TGCAGTGCCCTTAGGACCGTCTCTGGAAACACCATATATTTT. Its translation: CSALRTVSGNTIYF.

This clone showed up many times. V gene TRBV20-1 combines with J gene TRBJ1-2; 7 bases align to TRBD1. Germline V gives CDR1 DFQATT, CDR2 SNEGSKA (reference sequence). V lost 0 bases, J lost 3 bases, and 7 bases stayed unmatched. The CDR3 spans 15 residues. DNA for the CDR3: TGCAGTGCTAGAGATAGGGGGCAGGTCTACTATGGCTACACCTTC. This encodes CSARDRGQVYYGYTF.

The chain uses TRBV4-1 and TRBJ1-1, with D hard to call. V lost 3 bases and J 1 base, leaving 9 bases between the germline ends. In germline, CDR1 is MGHRA, CDR2 YSYEKL. This CDR3 is built from 14 residues. The CDR3 DNA reads as TGCGCCAGCAGCCATGTGGGAGAGAACACTGAAGCTTTCTTT. Protein sequence: CASSHVGENTEAFF.

The table lists this clone with many counts. This sequence joins TRBV12-3 or TRBV12-4 and TRBJ2-3; D unclear. V was pared by 7 bases and J by 0 bases, with 2 bases between. This CDR3 spans 11 amino acids. The CDR3 spells CASTSTDTQYF. The CDR3 coding sequence is TGTGCCAGCACCAGCACAGATACGCAGTATTTT.

This clone was seen at least ten times. The chain couples TRBV7-2 to TRBJ1-4; D perhaps matches TRBD1 (6 bases). Trimming cost V 3 bases and J 10 bases, with 12 bases left between them. Germline assignment: CDR1 SGHTA and CDR2 FQGNSA. The CDR3 spans 13 residues. As DNA, the CDR3 is TGTGCCAGCAGCTTTGCAGGGGAAGGAAAACTGTTTTTT. Translated: CASSFAGEGKLFF.

This clone was seen at least ten times. The J gene is TRBJ2-7, the V gene TRBV7-2, with D tentatively TRBD1 (5 bases). Trimming left V 4 bases short and J 0 bases short, with 13 bases between. In germline, CDR1 is SGHTA, CDR2 FQGNSA. CDR3 length: 15 residues. The CDR3 coding sequence is TGTGCCAGCAGCTCCCCCTGGGGCCCCTCCTACGAGCAGTACTTC. The encoded protein is CASSSPWGPSYEQYF.

This clone is termed medium-sized. The chain employs TRBV6-1 and TRBJ2-7; possibly TRBD1 or TRBD2 for D (5 bases each). The germline V gene has CDR1 MNHNS and CDR2 SASEGT. Trimming removed 5 bases at V and 0 bases at J, with 8 bases between. This CDR3 comprises 13 residues. CDR3 DNA: TGTGCCAGCAGTCCCGGGGCCTCCTACGAGCAGTACTTC. The encoded protein is CASSPGASYEQYF.

The CDR3 coding sequence is TGCAGTGCTAGAGTCCAGGGGGTTAATGATGGGGCCAACGTCCTGACTTTC. Translating gives CSARVQGVNDGANVLTF. The chain employs TRBV20-1 and TRBJ2-6, with 7 bases that match TRBD1. CDR1 DFQATT and CDR2 SNEGSKA come from the germline V gene (reference sequence). CDR3 length: 17 amino acids. V lost 1 base to trimming and J lost 3 bases; unmatched junction nucleotides: 9.

Many counts were recorded for this clone. The chain uses TRBV12-3 or TRBV12-4 and TRBJ1-2; no reliable D call. CDR3 length: 13 amino acids. Trimming stripped 6 bases from V and 6 bases from J, with 14 bases between. The CDR3 nucleotides are TGTGCCAGCAGCCCTGGGGAGGTGGATGGCTACACCTTC. This encodes CASSPGEVDGYTF.

V is TRBV25-1 and J is TRBJ1-6; 7 bases match TRBD1. The CDR3 length is 15 residues. The junction had 4 bases not matched to a gene; V was cut back by 2 bases and J by 6 bases. Germline CDR1 MGHDK, CDR2 SYGVNS. The CDR3 nucleotides read TGTGCCAGCAGTGAAATCGGACAGGCTAATTCACCCCTCCACTTT. Protein product: CASSEIGQANSPLHF.

In this sample, this clone turned up many times. The V and J genes are TRBV4-1 and TRBJ1-3; D remains ambiguous. This CDR3 comprises 14 residues. Between the trimmed V and J ends, which lost 4 bases and 1 base, there was a span of 8 bases. CDR1 is MGHRA and CDR2 is YSYEKL in the germline V gene. The CDR3 DNA reads as TGCGCCAGCAGCCCCCTAGGATCTGGAAACACCATATATTTT. Translated: CASSPLGSGNTIYF.

This clone was found a few times. The V gene is TRBV6-1, the J gene TRBJ2-7; D unclear. V lost 6 bases to trimming and J lost 1 base, with 7 bases between them. The CDR3 runs 12 residues. Germline assignment: CDR1 MNHNS and CDR2 SASEGT. CDR3 sequence reads: CASRSPSYEQYF. CDR3 coding DNA: TGTGCCAGCAGATCCCCTTCCTACGAGCAGTACTTC.

Remarks on this clone: A much larger clone lies one base from this, so it may be a read error. The V and J genes are TRBV9 and TRBJ1-4; the D gene is possibly TRBD1 (6 bases). This CDR3 has 14 amino acids. In germline, CDR1 is SGDLS, CDR2 YYNGEE. The germline V and J ends were trimmed by 6 bases and 7 bases, with 16 bases remaining between them. CDR3 amino acids: CASNPGQRGEKLFF. CDR3 nucleotides: TGTGCCAGCAACCCAGGACAGAGGGGTGAAAAACTGTTTTTT.

This clone was counted many times. This chain links TRBV6-1 with TRBJ2-2, with D unresolved. Trimming took off 6 bases at V and 5 bases at J, with 19 bases between the two ends. Germline CDR1 reads MNHNS; CDR2 reads SASEGT. CDR3 size: 16 residues. CDR3 residues: CASRMETRPLTGELFF. The CDR3 DNA is TGTGCCAGCAGGATGGAAACCCGCCCTCTAACCGGGGAGCTGTTTTTT.

This clone appeared many times. The chain links TRBV9 to TRBJ2-3, with 13 bases matching TRBD2. The germline V gene has CDR1 SGDLS and CDR2 YYNGEE. V lost 2 bases, J lost 2 bases, and 2 bases stayed unmatched. The CDR3 consists of 16 residues. CDR3 protein: CASSVGLAGATDTQYF. The CDR3, as DNA: TGTGCCAGCAGCGTCGGACTAGCGGGGGCCACAGATACGCAGTATTTT.

By share, this clone counts as medium-sized. This chain joins TRBV6-1 and TRBJ2-2; no firm D call. Germline values: CDR1 MNHNS, CDR2 SASEGT. V was pared by 4 bases and J by 7 bases, with 13 bases between. This CDR3 has 14 residues. Here the CDR3 DNA reads TGTGCCAGCAGTGCCCTCGGGTCCTACGGGGAGCTGTTTTTT. It specifies CASSALGSYGELFF.

The sample holds many counts of this clone. V gene TRBV5-6 combines with J gene TRBJ1-1, with 7 bases fitting TRBD1. J gave up 8 bases and V 1 base, and 2 bases lay outside the gene matches. This CDR3 region has 12 residues. CDR1 and CDR2 from the germline V gene are SGHDT and YYEEEE. The CDR3 region is CASSLPGGEAFF. The CDR3 region has the DNA TGTGCCAGCAGCTTGCCAGGGGGAGAAGCTTTCTTT.

This clone was detected many times. The chain combines TRBV5-1 with TRBJ2-3; D gene ambiguous. Germline V CDR1 and CDR2: SGHRS, YFSETQ. Trimming stripped 1 base from V and 2 bases from J, with 2 bases between. This CDR3 spans 12 amino acids. This chain's CDR3 is CASSLPTDTQYF. CDR3 DNA: TGCGCCAGCAGCTTGCCCACAGATACGCAGTATTTT.

This clone was seen ten or more times. The chain uses TRBV9 and TRBJ2-5, with a tentative D call TRBD2 (6 bases). V shed 3 bases and J shed 4 bases, with 19 bases lying between them. This CDR3 has 16 residues. CDR1 SGDLS and CDR2 YYNGEE come from the germline V gene. The CDR3 loop is CASSGSGGGLGETQYF. CDR3 sequence (DNA): TGTGCCAGCAGCGGGTCCGGGGGAGGATTGGGAGAGACCCAGTACTTC.

This clone was recorded many times. V is TRBV5-1 and J is TRBJ2-1; 11 nucleotides agree with TRBD2. CDR3 size: 16 residues. V shed 0 bases, J shed 5 bases, and the junction held 4 bases outside the gene matches. CDR1 is SGHRS and CDR2 is YFSETQ in the germline V gene. In DNA form, the CDR3 reads TGCGCCAGCAGCTTGGTTAGCGGGGGGGCCAACAATGAGCAGTTCTTC. The encoded protein is CASSLVSGGANNEQFF.

By share, this clone ranks as medium-sized. The chain couples TRBV12-3 or TRBV12-4 to TRBJ1-2, with a weak D call TRBD1 (6 bases). The V end lost 4 bases, the J end lost 5 bases, and 14 bases lay between the germline ends. CDR3 length: 14 residues. The CDR3 loop is CASSSTRGNYGYTF. CDR3 DNA sequence: TGTGCCAGCAGTTCTACGAGGGGGAATTATGGCTACACCTTC.

This clone was seen repeatedly, ten times or more. V and J are TRBV20-1 and TRBJ1-6, with a tentative D call TRBD1 (6 bases). Germline CDR1 and CDR2: DFQATT and SNEGSKA (reference sequence). The CDR3 contains 16 residues. The V and J ends lost 0 bases and 0 bases respectively, with 9 bases between them. The CDR3 protein is CSARDQGSSYNSPLHF. The CDR3 DNA reads TGCAGTGCTAGAGATCAGGGGAGCTCCTATAATTCACCCCTCCACTTT.